Following are 21 T cell receptor beta chains from one sample sequenced in a study of cytotoxic CD8 clonotypes in ibrutinib-treated CLL. Here immunoSEQ multiplex PCR was the method, and the copy in TCRdb shows in-frame clones only, minus some. Counted here are 200,000 to 250,000 clones, 60% to 75% occurring once; the ten biggest clones make up 15%. Material: PBMCs, obtained after 24 months of ibrutinib treatment. These receptors were obtained from a human donor with chronic lymphocytic leukemia.

This clone was observed a single time. The rearrangement uses TRBV29-1 and TRBJ2-2; tentative D call: TRBD2 (6 bases). The ends were cut back, 8 bases at V and 1 base at J, with 20 bases in the middle. Looked up from germline, CDR1 is SQVTM and CDR2 is ANQGSEA. This CDR3 is 16 amino acids long. This CDR3 is CSLGGPGRMNTGELFF. In DNA form, the CDR3 reads TGCAGCTTGGGAGGTCCGGGACGGATGAACACCGGGGAGCTGTTTTTT.

This clone was detected a few times. The chain couples TRBV30 to TRBJ1-1; no firm D call. Germline loops: CDR1 GTSNPN, CDR2 SVGIG (reference sequence). The CDR3 consists of 13 residues. V lost 0 bases and J 4 bases, leaving 9 bases between the germline ends. Here the CDR3 reads CAWSVNRGTEAFF. The CDR3 nucleotides are TGTGCCTGGAGTGTAAACCGGGGCACTGAAGCTTTCTTT.

The chain combines TRBV12-5 with TRBJ2-1; 7 positions match TRBD2. CDR3 length: 16 residues. J gave up 6 bases and V 1 base, and 9 bases lay outside the gene matches. Germline V gene data show CDR1 as LGHNT and CDR2 as FRNRAP. This CDR3 reads CASGLGTSRDSNEQFF. The CDR3 DNA sequence: TGTGCTAGTGGTTTGGGGACTAGTAGGGACTCCAATGAGCAGTTCTTC. Full variable domain (remainder filled in from reference TRBV12-5 and TRBJ2-1): DARVTQTPRHKVTEMGQEVTMRCQPILGHNTVFWYRQTMMQGLELLAYFRNRAPLDDSGMPKDRFSAEMPDATLATLKIQPSEPRDSAVYFCASGLGTSRDSNEQFFGPGTRLTVL.

The rearrangement joins TRBV7-3 to TRBJ2-3; 10 nucleotides agree with TRBD2. CDR1 SGHTA and CDR2 FQGTGA come from the germline V gene. This CDR3 spans 16 amino acids. The trim removed 2 bases at V and 6 bases at J, leaving 8 bases unmatched. The CDR3 protein is CASSLAAGGPLDTQYF. In DNA form, the CDR3 reads TGTGCCAGCAGCTTAGCAGCGGGAGGGCCCTTGGATACGCAGTATTTT.

The chain carries TRBV5-6 and TRBJ2-7, with no clear D. This CDR3 region has 16 residues. V lost 2 bases and J lost 7, with 22 bases in between. From germline, CDR1 is SGHDT and CDR2 YYEEEE. CDR3 amino acids: CASSFGSTPAWGEQYF. In DNA, the CDR3 is TGTGCCAGCAGCTTCGGGTCAACACCTGCTTGGGGAGAGCAGTACTTC. Full variable domain (remainder filled in from reference TRBV5-6 and TRBJ2-7): DAGVTQSPTHLIKTRGQQVTLRCSPKSGHDTVSWYQQALGQGPQFIFQYYEEEERQRGNFPDRFSGHQFPNYSSELNVNALLLGDSALYLCASSFGSTPAWGEQYFGPGTRLTVT.

CDR3 protein: CASSSGRLTTGQYF. DNA for the CDR3: TGTGCCAGCAGTTCGGGACGGCTGACTACCGGGCAGTACTTC. V is TRBV6-6 and J is TRBJ2-7; D may be TRBD1 or TRBD2 (5 bases each). Trimming stripped 4 bases from V and 9 bases from J, with 19 bases between. Per the germline V gene, CDR1 is MNHNY and CDR2 is SVGAGI (reference sequence). The CDR3 length is 14 residues.

This clone was observed a single time. The genes are TRBV28 and TRBJ2-7; TRBD2 might be the D (6 bases). Between the trimmed V and J ends, which lost 4 bases and 3 bases, there was a span of 16 bases. Germline loops: CDR1 MDHEN, CDR2 SYDVKM. The CDR3 is made up of 15 amino acids. The CDR3 DNA is TGTGCCAGCAGTTCCCCCTGGAGGGAACTCTACGAGCAGTACTTC. This gives the protein CASSSPWRELYEQYF.

Only one count was recorded for this clone. This rearrangement joins TRBV7-6 to TRBJ2-5; D not certain. Germline V gene data show CDR1 as SGHVS and CDR2 as FNYEAQ. This CDR3 contains 13 residues. The V end lost 4 bases, the J end lost 1 base, and 7 bases lay between the germline ends. DNA of the CDR3: TGTGCCAGCAGCTCGTGGACCCAAGAGACCCAGTACTTC. This sequence encodes CASSSWTQETQYF.

The V call is TRBV2, the J call TRBJ2-6; maybe TRBD1 (5 bases). In germline, CDR1 is SNHLY, CDR2 FYNNEI. This CDR3 contains 16 residues. Trimming took 1 base from V and 2 from J, leaving 9 bases between them. CDR3 sequence: CASSEVRAPGANVLTF. The CDR3 DNA follows: TGTGCCAGCAGTGAAGTCAGGGCCCCTGGGGCCAACGTCCTGACTTTC.

The chain joins TRBV28 to TRBJ1-4; a possible D gene is TRBD1 (5 bases). V was shortened by 2 bases and J by 2 bases, with 15 bases between the two germline ends. From germline, CDR1 is MDHEN and CDR2 SYDVKM. The CDR3 has 17 residues. The CDR3 region is CASSLRRQGLTNEKLFF. As DNA, the CDR3 is TGTGCCAGCAGTTTAAGGCGGCAGGGTCTTACTAATGAAAAACTGTTTTTT.

V and J are TRBV6-1 and TRBJ2-6; 13 bases agree with TRBD2. Germline CDR1 MNHNS, CDR2 SASEGT. The CDR3 contains 17 residues. The trim removed 4 bases at V and 1 base at J, leaving 1 base unmatched. CDR3 sequence: CASSGLAGGSGANVLTF. The DNA for the CDR3 is TGTGCCAGCAGTGGACTAGCGGGGGGATCTGGGGCCAACGTCCTGACTTTC.

The rearrangement links TRBV29-1 to TRBJ1-2, with D possibly TRBD1 on 5 matching bases. Germline V CDR1 and CDR2: SQVTM, ANQGSEA. Trimming stripped 6 bases from V and 7 bases from J, with 24 bases between. The CDR3 is made up of 15 amino acids. The CDR3 DNA reads TGCAGCGTCGCCCCCCGGGGGGGAGGGTTAGGTGGCTACACCTTC. Amino acids: CSVAPRGGGLGGYTF.

The chain has TRBV4-2 and TRBJ2-7, with TRBD2 identical over 10 bases. The CDR3 length is 18 residues. Germline V gene data show CDR1 as LGHNA and CDR2 as YNFKEQ. V was pared by 1 base and J by 3 bases, with 12 bases of the junction left unmatched. The CDR3 bases are TGTGCCAGCAGCCAAGCTGATAGCGGGAGGTCCAGAGGCTACGAGCAGTACTTC. Protein sequence: CASSQADSGRSRGYEQYF.

This chain connects TRBV7-2 to TRBJ1-5, with D possibly TRBD1 on 5 matching bases. The germline gives CDR1 SGHTA, CDR2 FQGNSA. Trimming stripped 0 bases from V and 7 bases from J, with 7 bases between. CDR3 length: 13 amino acids. For the CDR3, the DNA is TGTGCCAGCAGCTTAGCTCGGGGGCAGCCCCAGCATTTT. Translated, it gives CASSLARGQPQHF.

The chain employs TRBV6-5 and TRBJ2-5, with a weak D call TRBD2 (5 bases). The CDR3 extends over 15 amino acids. V was pared by 7 bases and J by 0 bases, with 15 bases between. CDR1 MNHEY and CDR2 SVGAGI come from the germline V gene. The DNA for the CDR3 is TGTGCCAGCAACCCGACTACCGGGTACCAAGAGACCCAGTACTTC. Its translation: CASNPTTGYQETQYF.

This clone has a handful of counts. The chain uses TRBV19 and TRBJ1-2; D call uncertain. This CDR3 contains 13 residues. The V gene's germline CDR1 is LNHDA and CDR2 SQIVND (reference sequence). V was clipped by 6 bases and J by 6 bases, with 14 bases between them. The CDR3 spells CASRVFATDGYTF. The CDR3 bases are TGTGCCAGTAGGGTATTTGCTACGGATGGCTACACCTTC.

The chain recombines TRBV13 with TRBJ2-7; D might be TRBD2 (5 bases). V shed 4 bases and J shed 1 base, with 8 bases lying between them. The CDR3 extends over 13 amino acids. CDR1 is PRHDT, CDR2 FYEKMQ, per germline (reference sequence). CDR3 DNA: TGTGCCAGCAGCTCTAGCAATTCCTACGAGCAGTACTTC. Protein product: CASSSSNSYEQYF.

This chain links TRBV7-2 with TRBJ1-1, with TRBD1 as a possible D gene (5 bases). The CDR3 loop spans 14 amino acids. CDR1 SGHTA and CDR2 FQGNSA come from the germline V gene. Trimming shortened V by 2 bases and J by 5 bases, and 12 bases separated the two germline ends. The CDR3 loop reads CASSLRDWGTEAFF. CDR3 nucleotide sequence: TGTGCCAGCAGCTTACGGGACTGGGGGACTGAAGCTTTCTTT. The whole variable domain, remainder taken from reference TRBV7-2 and TRBJ1-1, is GAGVSQSPSNKVTEKGKDVELRCDPISGHTALYWYRQSLGQGLEFLIYFQGNSAPDKSGLPSDRFSAERTGGSVSTLTIQRTQQEDSAVYLCASSLRDWGTEAFFGQGTRLTVV.

V usage is TRBV29-1 and J usage is TRBJ2-7; 8 bases line up with TRBD1. Losses at the gene ends were 4 bases for V and 7 bases for J; bases not matched to a gene: 6. Germline CDR1 SQVTM, CDR2 ANQGSEA. The CDR3 runs to 12 residues. CDR3 in DNA: TGCAGCGTTGGGCCAGGGGGCTGGGAGCAGTACTTC. This gives the protein CSVGPGGWEQYF.

The V and J genes are TRBV5-1 and TRBJ2-7; 7 bases align to TRBD1. V shed 2 bases, J shed 3 bases, and the junction held 11 bases outside the gene matches. The germline V gene encodes CDR1 SGHRS and CDR2 YFSETQ. This CDR3 region has 16 residues. This CDR3 reads CASSFYLTGTGYEQYF. In nucleotides, the CDR3 is TGCGCCAGCAGCTTTTACCTGACAGGGACCGGCTACGAGCAGTACTTC.

The V call is TRBV4-3, the J call TRBJ2-2, with D perhaps TRBD2 (5 bases). V shed 3 bases and J shed 5 bases, with 19 bases lying between them. From germline, CDR1 is LGHNA and CDR2 YSLEER. The CDR3 spans 17 residues. The CDR3 loop is CASSQRAGPLLTGELFF. The CDR3 nucleotides are TGCGCCAGCAGCCAGAGGGCCGGGCCGTTACTAACCGGGGAGCTGTTTTTT.